The entry below gives a single T cell receptor (beta chain) sequence along with its context. What it binds is not known. The source of the sample is a study of T-cell memory formation after mild COVID-19. Study conclusions and caveats: Memory cells collected pre-infection included some clones that later responded, suggesting cross-reactive memory joined. Most CD4+ clones that shrank were in CM and EM, while CD8+ ones turned up in EMRA. Clones that got smaller from day 15 to 85 had even CD4/CD8, while clones growing later tipped toward CD4+.

J gave up 6 bases and V 5 bases, and 7 bases lay outside the gene matches. The CDR3 contains 13 residues. Germline V gene sequence: CDR1 SEHNR, CDR2 FQNEAQ (reference sequence). The TCR alpha and TCR beta cDNA libraries, bearing sample barcodes and UMIs, were generated by 5'RACE using constant-segment primers. TCRdb re-analysed the 5' RACE reads in MiXCR, keeping a single row per CDR3 protein. The data show about 430,000 distinct CDR3 sequences, about 20% seen once. The sequence was collected from a man younger than 35 who had mild COVID-19 (a few samples of this study predate the infection). Cell type and time point are not known. What was sequenced was PBMCs or a T cell subset sorted from them (not recorded which). The rearrangement joins TRBV7-9 to TRBJ2-7; 7 positions agree with TRBD1. CDR3 sequence reads: CASSLETGSEQYV. The CDR3 DNA reads TGTGCCAGCAGCCTGGAGACAGGGAGCGAGCAGTACGTC.